These 25 T cell receptor beta chains share one sample of origin, sequenced in a study of early T cells in non-severe SARS-CoV-2 infection. TCRdb called the 5' RACE reads again in MiXCR, with one record for every CDR3 protein. The sample includes 36,000 or so distinct CDR3 sequences, 4.1% of them seen just once. The sequencing sample was made of whole blood. These receptors were collected from an adult who was a healthcare worker with PCR-confirmed SARS-CoV-2 infection or an uninfected control (not recorded which).

This clonotype has a count of ten or more. This sequence joins TRBV7-2 and TRBJ1-1; D unresolved. V was clipped by 5 bases and J by 0 bases, with 22 bases between them. Germline V CDR1 and CDR2: SGHTA, FQGNSA. There are 18 residues in the CDR3. The CDR3 protein is CASSEHSQTGLMNTEAFF. The CDR3 region has the DNA TGTGCCAGCAGCGAACACAGCCAGACGGGCCTAATGAACACTGAAGCTTTCTTT.

This clonotype was observed at least ten times. The V call is TRBV7-2, the J call TRBJ2-7; D remains unclear. Between the trimmed V and J ends, which lost 5 bases and 1 base, there was a span of 9 bases. This CDR3 is 13 amino acids long. Germline CDR1 SGHTA, CDR2 FQGNSA. CDR3 coding DNA: TGTGCCAGCAGCCCCTTTGGATCCTACGAGCAGTACTTC. Its protein is CASSPFGSYEQYF.

This clonotype came up many times. The J gene is TRBJ1-2, the V gene TRBV6-2 or TRBV6-3; no firm D call. The CDR3 covers 13 residues. Germline V CDR1 and CDR2: MNHEY, SVGEGT. Trimming took off 1 base at V and 6 bases at J, with 9 bases between the two ends. The DNA of the CDR3 is TGTGCCAGCAGTTACTGGGTCTCGGATGGCTACACCTTC. Protein sequence: CASSYWVSDGYTF.

The gene calls are TRBV7-8 and TRBJ1-3; TRBD1 might be the D (6 bases). CDR1 SGHVS and CDR2 FQNEAQ come from the germline V gene. This CDR3 region has 14 residues. V was pared by 5 bases and J by 10 bases, with 18 bases between. The CDR3 DNA sequence: TGTGCCAGCAGCCCGGACAGTTGGTTTGAAACCATATATTTT. It encodes CASSPDSWFETIYF.

This clonotype was recorded many times. The chain employs TRBV18 and TRBJ2-7, with D possibly matching TRBD2 (5 bases). The CDR3 has 13 residues. Per germline, CDR1 KGHSH and CDR2 LQKENI. V dropped 8 bases and J dropped 4 bases, with 15 bases sitting between them. CDR3 sequence: CASAQGLGYEQYF. CDR3 coding DNA: TGTGCCAGCGCACAAGGACTCGGGTACGAGCAGTACTTC.

This clonotype was observed many times. The chain's CDR3 is CASSQAPLAGGTYEQYF. In nucleotides, the CDR3 is TGTGCCAGCAGCCAGGCCCCGTTAGCGGGAGGCACCTACGAGCAGTACTTC. This chain connects TRBV4-2 to TRBJ2-7; 10 bases agree with TRBD2. The CDR3 sequence is 17 residues long. Losses at the gene ends were 3 bases for V and 2 bases for J; bases not matched to a gene: 10. Germline V gene data show CDR1 as LGHNA and CDR2 as YNFKEQ.

This clonotype was recorded many times. The chain joins TRBV28 to TRBJ2-7; TRBD2 aligns across 12 bases. CDR1 and CDR2 (germline): MDHEN, SYDVKM. V dropped 6 bases and J dropped 3; count of bases not matched to a gene: 9. There are 16 residues in the CDR3. CDR3 sequence (DNA): TGTGCCAGCAGCCCAGGACTAGCGGGGAACAACTACGAGCAGTACTTC. This encodes CASSPGLAGNNYEQYF.

Worth noting for this clonotype: This may come from a read error, since a much larger clone is one base off. The chain is built from TRBV2 and TRBJ1-4, with a possible D match to TRBD1 (5 bases). The CDR3 sequence is 14 residues long. In germline, CDR1 is SNHLY, CDR2 FYNNEI. The V end lost 2 bases, the J end lost 7 bases, and 11 bases lay between the germline ends. CDR3 protein: CASSERGAGEKLFF. The CDR3 region has the DNA TGTGCCAGCAGTGAAAGGGGCGCCGGTGAAAAACTGTTTTTT.

This clonotype has at least ten counts. As DNA, the CDR3 is TGTGCCAGCAGTTTAGCGAGCGACTGGAACACTGAAGCTTTCTTT. Translation: CASSLASDWNTEAFF. The J gene is TRBJ1-1, the V gene TRBV12-3 or TRBV12-4, with unresolved D. The CDR3 totals 15 residues. Trimming left V 0 bases short and J 1 base short, with 9 bases between.

Ten or more counts support this clonotype. The CDR3 DNA reads TGTGCCAGCAGTTACGTGGACAGGTACAATGAGCAGTTCTTC. Its translation: CASSYVDRYNEQFF. This chain connects TRBV6-2 or TRBV6-3 to TRBJ2-1; 7 positions match TRBD1. With 2 bases clipped from V and 4 bases from J, the junction kept 2 bases outside the gene matches. The CDR3 covers 14 residues. The germline gives CDR1 MNHEY, CDR2 SVGEGT.

This clonotype was seen ten or more times. The gene calls are TRBV29-1 and TRBJ1-1, with TRBD1 as a possible D gene (6 bases). The CDR3 covers 12 residues. The germline CDR1 and CDR2 sequences are SQVTM and ANQGSEA. Trimming stripped 7 bases from V and 4 bases from J, with 13 bases between. The CDR3 protein is CSASPGVTEAFF. The CDR3 DNA is TGCAGCGCCTCCCCAGGGGTCACTGAAGCTTTCTTT. The full variable domain, its missing parts supplied by reference TRBV29-1 and TRBJ1-1, is SAVISQKPSRDICQRGTSLTIQCQVDSQVTMMFWYRQQPGQSLTLIATANQGSEATYESGFVIDKFPISRPNLTFSTLTVSNMSPEDSSIYLCSASPGVTEAFFGQGTRLTVV.

This clonotype appeared many times. The chain recombines TRBV12-3 or TRBV12-4 with TRBJ1-3; D unclear. The CDR3 is 14 residues long. V was trimmed by 1 base and J by 3 bases, leaving 7 bases between them. The CDR3 protein is CASSLGIYGNTIYF. The DNA of the CDR3 is TGTGCCAGCAGTTTAGGGATTTATGGAAACACCATATATTTT.

The gene calls are TRBV7-8 and TRBJ2-3; TRBD2 is a possible D gene (6 bases). CDR3 size: 14 residues. Deletions cut 4 bases from V and 4 bases from J, with 12 bases between. CDR1 is SGHVS and CDR2 is FQNEAQ in the germline V gene. The CDR3, as DNA: TGTGCCAGCAGCTCACTAGCAATCGCAGATACGCAGTATTTT. Translating it yields CASSSLAIADTQYF.

This clonotype showed up many times. The gene calls are TRBV6-6 and TRBJ1-5; unclear D gene. V was shortened by 4 bases and J by 1 base, with 17 bases between the two germline ends. CDR1 and CDR2 from the germline V gene are MNHNY and SVGAGI (reference sequence). The CDR3 sequence is 17 residues long. As DNA, the CDR3 is TGTGCCAGCAGTTTAGCCAAGGGCGGGAAGAGCAATCAGCCCCAGCATTTT. It encodes CASSLAKGGKSNQPQHF.

At least ten counts were recorded for this clonotype. The chain employs TRBV29-1 and TRBJ2-2, with D maybe TRBD1 (5 bases). The CDR3 contains 13 residues. V lost 4 bases and J 7 bases, leaving 13 bases between the germline ends. Germline CDR1 is SQVTM and CDR2 is ANQGSEA. The CDR3 region is CSVVRGGGGELFF. CDR3 DNA sequence: TGCAGCGTTGTAAGGGGCGGCGGCGGGGAGCTGTTTTTT.

In this sample, this clonotype turned up many times. The rearrangement joins TRBV2 to TRBJ1-1; D not certain. With 8 bases removed from V and 8 bases from J, the gap between germline ends came to 9 bases. Germline V gene data show CDR1 as SNHLY and CDR2 as FYNNEI. This CDR3 contains 10 residues. The CDR3 DNA sequence: TGTGCCAGCGTGGGAAGAGAAGCTTTCTTT. Translating it yields CASVGREAFF.

This clonotype was seen repeatedly, ten times or more. This rearrangement joins TRBV10-3 to TRBJ2-7, with TRBD2 matching 13 bases. The junction had 3 bases not matched to a gene; V was cut back by 6 bases and J by 7 bases. Looked up from germline, CDR1 is ENHRY and CDR2 is SYGVKD. This CDR3 is built from 13 residues. DNA of the CDR3: TGTGCCATCAGCGGACTAGCGGGAGATGAGCAGTACTTC. Protein: CAISGLAGDEQYF.

The gene calls are TRBV6-5 and TRBJ2-1; D might be TRBD1 or TRBD2, each matching 6 bases. Trimming shortened V by 6 bases and J by 9 bases, and 27 bases separated the two germline ends. Germline V gene data show CDR1 as MNHEY and CDR2 as SVGAGI. The CDR3 runs 17 residues. The CDR3, as DNA: TGTGCCAGCAGAAGGGGGGCATACCGTACTAAAGAGGCTGAGCAGTTCTTC. It encodes CASRRGAYRTKEAEQFF.

The sample holds many counts of this clonotype. This chain connects TRBV12-3 or TRBV12-4 to TRBJ2-4; D is uncertain. This CDR3 has 14 amino acids. The V end was cut by 3 bases, the J end by 0 bases, with 6 bases between. The CDR3 reads CASSFSLAKNIQYF. CDR3 bases: TGTGCCAGCAGTTTTTCTCTAGCCAAAAACATTCAGTACTTC.

This clonotype showed up many times. V gene TRBV10-3 combines with J gene TRBJ2-1; tentative D call: TRBD1 (5 bases). The V and J ends lost 6 bases and 5 bases respectively, with 11 bases between them. The CDR3 covers 13 residues. In germline, CDR1 is ENHRY, CDR2 SYGVKD. CDR3 coding DNA: TGTGCCATCAGAGAGACAGAACACAATGAGCAGTTCTTC. Translated, it gives CAIRETEHNEQFF.

This clonotype has a count of ten or more. V gene TRBV5-1 combines with J gene TRBJ2-2; 8 bases fit TRBD2. CDR1 and CDR2 from the germline V gene are SGHRS and YFSETQ. This CDR3 region has 16 residues. With V trimmed by 0 bases and J by 6 bases, 7 bases remained unmatched. The CDR3 region is CASSLVGTRNSGELFF. CDR3 nucleotide sequence: TGCGCCAGCAGCTTGGTTGGGACTAGGAATTCCGGGGAGCTGTTTTTT.

This clonotype was seen repeatedly, ten times or more. The CDR3 is CSAPRAGPETQYF. The CDR3 nucleotides are TGCAGTGCTCCCCGAGCCGGGCCAGAGACCCAGTACTTC. This chain connects TRBV20-1 to TRBJ2-5; D uncertain. Deletions cut 5 bases from V and 4 bases from J, with 14 bases between. The CDR3 is made up of 13 amino acids. Germline-derived CDR1 and CDR2 are DFQATT and SNEGSKA (reference sequence).

This clonotype came up many times. This CDR3 is CASSLVMGSNEQFF. CDR3 in DNA: TGTGCCAGCAGCTTAGTGATGGGATCCAATGAGCAGTTCTTC. The chain joins TRBV11-2 to TRBJ2-1; no clear D. The CDR3 loop spans 14 amino acids. Looked up from germline, CDR1 is SGHAT and CDR2 is FQNNGV. V lost 1 base, J lost 6 bases, and 10 bases lay in between.

This clonotype was seen ten or more times. The chain carries TRBV13 and TRBJ1-1; D is perhaps TRBD1 (6 bases). This CDR3 comprises 15 residues. V shed 5 bases and J shed 2 bases, with 15 bases lying between them. The V gene's germline CDR1 is PRHDT and CDR2 FYEKMQ (reference sequence). In nucleotides, the CDR3 is TGTGCCAGCAGCGTCAATCCACAGGGCAACACTGAAGCTTTCTTT. Translation: CASSVNPQGNTEAFF.

This clonotype has a count of ten or more. An end of the junction differs from the germline gene, which may be a read error. This chain links TRBV7-6 with TRBJ2-2; 7 bases map to TRBD2. In germline, CDR1 is SGHVS, CDR2 FNYEAQ. The CDR3 contains 15 residues. CDR3 sequence reads: CASGLGGTNTGELFF. The DNA for the CDR3 is TGTGCCAGCGGCTTGGGGGGGACCAACACCGGGGAGCTGTTTTTT.